Listed below are T cell receptor beta chains from one sample, sequenced in a study of post-analysis software for immune sequencing data. TCRdb fed the PCR reads into MiXCR, producing one record per CDR3 protein. The table shows about 820,000 distinct CDR3 sequences, with about 50% occurring only once. The sample consisted of blood. Receptors originate from a girl between 5 and 17 years old with multiple sclerosis. CDR3s leave out the opening cysteine and the closing phenylalanine or tryptophan.

CDR3aa	v_gene	j_gene
SGLDPRRQETQY	TRBV20-1	.
ASSLGLGPADQPQH	TRBV13	TRBJ1-5
AIRRQGALSSPYGYT	TRBV10-3	TRBJ1-2
ASSKGLAGYEQY	TRBV6-5	TRBJ2-7
ASSLDRGSGGYT	TRBV7-2	TRBJ1-2
ASSYGAGGGPTSYEQY	TRBV7-9	TRBJ2-7
ASSLVGQGDETQY	TRBV5-1	TRBJ2-5
SVPQRAGTDTQY	TRBV29-1	TRBJ2-3
ASSAGGSSYNEQF	TRBV9	TRBJ2-1
ASSLGGTVNSPLH	TRBV12-3/TRBV12-4	TRBJ1-6
ASSQGDREGNEQF	TRBV3-1	TRBJ2-1
ASSLGTSGSSYNEQF	TRBV11-2	TRBJ2-1
ASSFTTVYEQY	TRBV5-5	TRBJ2-7
SALPGTSGGYEQF	TRBV20-1	TRBJ2-1
ASSLAMGETEAF	TRBV7-8	TRBJ1-1
ASGFESYNEQF	TRBV12-5	TRBJ2-1
SVEVGQGGNEQF	TRBV29-1	TRBJ2-1
ASSLGTGRNYEQY	TRBV7-3	TRBJ2-7
VSSYSTVSDTQY	TRBV6-5	TRBJ2-3
ASSYGTGVEAF	TRBV7-9	TRBJ1-1
ASALSRSNTEAF	TRBV12-5	TRBJ1-1
ASRGQRAVGADTQY	TRBV5-1	TRBJ2-3
SVGQPRGFQETQY	TRBV29-1	TRBJ2-5
ASEGQSYEQY	TRBV6-2/TRBV6-3	TRBJ2-7
ASSQYSRLRVTDTQY	TRBV5-1	TRBJ2-3
ASSPQETANYGYT	TRBV7-9	TRBJ1-2
ASSSDWVYTGELF	TRBV12-3/TRBV12-4	TRBJ2-2
ASSLQEMSLYGYT	TRBV5-1	TRBJ1-2
ASSLVGWEPDTQY	TRBV5-1	TRBJ2-3
ASSLNLLEQY	TRBV12-3/TRBV12-4	TRBJ2-5
ASTRTGPYEQY	TRBV6-5	TRBJ2-7
ASSPGLRDSSYEQY	TRBV5-1	TRBJ2-7
ASSHRGTSGATTGELF	TRBV6-1	TRBJ2-2
ASSFPTADLATQY	TRBV7-2	TRBJ2-3
ASSHRLSVNPSTDTQY	TRBV3-1	TRBJ2-3
ASSSQGADEQY	TRBV7-9	TRBJ2-7